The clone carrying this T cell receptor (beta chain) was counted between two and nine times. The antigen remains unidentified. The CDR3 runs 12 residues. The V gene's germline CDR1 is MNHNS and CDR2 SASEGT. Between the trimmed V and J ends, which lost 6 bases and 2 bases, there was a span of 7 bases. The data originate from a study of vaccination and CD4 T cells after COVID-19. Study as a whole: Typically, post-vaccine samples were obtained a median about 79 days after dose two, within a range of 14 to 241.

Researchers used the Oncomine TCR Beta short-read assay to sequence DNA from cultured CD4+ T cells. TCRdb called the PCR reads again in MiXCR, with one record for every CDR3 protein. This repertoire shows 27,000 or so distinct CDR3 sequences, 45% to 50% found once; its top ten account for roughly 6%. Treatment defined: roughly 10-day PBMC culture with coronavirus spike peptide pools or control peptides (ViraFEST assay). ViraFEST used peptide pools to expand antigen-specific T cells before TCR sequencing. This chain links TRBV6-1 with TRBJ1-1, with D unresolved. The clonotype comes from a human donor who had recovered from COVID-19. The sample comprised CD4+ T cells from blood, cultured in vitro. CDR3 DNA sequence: TGTGCCAGCAGCCCAAGAAACACTGAAGCTTTCTTT. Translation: CASSPRNTEAFF.